A selection of T cell receptor beta chains follows, all from one sample in a study of T cells in Graves' hyperthyroidism and ophthalmopathy. MiXCR, run by TCRdb on the multiplex PCR reads, gives a single entry per CDR3 protein. Of roughly 840,000 distinct CDR3 sequences in the sample, 35% to 40% were seen once. The sample was blood. These receptors were collected from a man aged 18 to 29 with Graves' hyperthyroidism. The CDR3 runs from the conserved cysteine through the conserved F or W. D genes are given only for firm matches. Clone size is shown for a subset of rows, as once, few, many or a class of expanded clone.

j_call d_call clone_size v_call cdr3_nt cdr3_aa
TRBJ2-5 NA few TRBV7-9 TGTGCCAGCAGTTCACAGGGACTTGGGACCCAGTACTTC CASSSQGLGTQYF
TRBJ1-2 NA few TRBV5-6 TGTGCCAGCAGCTTGAGGGTGGGGGGCTTCTATGGCTACACCTTC CASSLRVGGFYGYTF
TRBJ2-7 NA NA TRBV3-1 TGTGCCAGCAGCCAAGATCTGGACTTAACCTACGAGCAGTACTTC CASSQDLDLTYEQYF
TRBJ2-7 NA few TRBV2 TGTGCCAGCAGTCTGACCCCCGAGGACCACGAGCAGTACTTC CASSLTPEDHEQYF
TRBJ1-2 NA NA TRBV12-3/TRBV12-4 TGTGCCAGCACCTCGGCAGCCTTTGATGGCTACACCTTC CASTSAAFDGYTF
TRBJ1-1 NA many TRBV19 TGTGCCAGTAGAGGGGCTTTCTTT CASRGAFF
TRBJ2-5 NA NA TRBV7-2 TGTGCCAGCAGCTTTCCGGGACTTGCCAAAGATGGGACCCAGTACTTC CASSFPGLAKDGTQYF
TRBJ1-5 NA NA TRBV29-1 TGCAGCGTTGACTGGGGGTTGGATCAGCCCCAGCATTTT CSVDWGLDQPQHF
TRBJ2-7 TRBD1 NA TRBV2 TGTGCTAGGGGGACAGGAGATTACTACGAGCAGTACTTC CARGTGDYYEQYF
TRBJ1-4 TRBD1 NA TRBV15 TGTGCCACCAGCACTGACAGGGTGAATGAAAAACTGTTTTTT CATSTDRVNEKLFF
TRBJ1-5 NA many TRBV7-2 TGTGCCAGCAGCTTGGGTGTGGGCAATCAGCCCCAGCATTTT CASSLGVGNQPQHF
TRBJ2-5 NA NA TRBV7-2 TGTGCCAGCAGCGGGGGGGCCAAAGAGACCCAGTACTTC CASSGGAKETQYF
TRBJ2-3 NA NA TRBV11-2 TGTGCCAGCAGCACCCGGCTAGCTCCAGATACGCAGTATTTT CASSTRLAPDTQYF
TRBJ2-7 NA few TRBV5-1 TGCGCCAGCAGCCGCCCTACGGGGAACGAGCAGTACTTC CASSRPTGNEQYF
TRBJ1-4 NA NA TRBV6-6 TGTGCCAGCTTGGGGGCCGGAGAAAAACTGTTTTTT CASLGAGEKLFF
TRBJ2-7 TRBD2 NA TRBV4-2 TGTGCCAGCAGCCAAGTTTGGACTAGCGGGAGCGGAGAGCAGTACTTC CASSQVWTSGSGEQYF
TRBJ1-1 NA few TRBV11-2 TGTGCCAGCAGCCCGAGGTTCAACACTGAAGCTTTCTTT CASSPRFNTEAFF
TRBJ1-1 NA few TRBV5-1 TGCGCCAGCAGCTCAGGGACCGCTGGAACTGAAGCTTTCTTT CASSSGTAGTEAFF
TRBJ2-7 TRBD1 many TRBV7-9 TGTGCCAGCAGCCCCGAGGACAGGAACCACGAGCAGTACTTC CASSPEDRNHEQYF
TRBJ1-1 TRBD1 NA TRBV25-1 TGTGCTACGACAGGGCCGATGAACACTGAAGCTTTCTTT CATTGPMNTEAFF
TRBJ1-1 TRBD1 few TRBV19 TGTGCCAGTAGCCCGACAGGGGGCTTCGGTGAAGCTTTCTTT CASSPTGGFGEAFF
TRBJ1-4 NA NA TRBV4-1 TGTGCCAGCAGCCAAGATAAGGCCGACAATGAAAAACTGTTTTTT CASSQDKADNEKLFF
TRBJ1-1 NA NA TRBV10-3 TGTGCCATCAGCCCCGGGACGGAAGCTTTCTTT CAISPGTEAFF
TRBJ2-7 NA NA TRBV29-1 TGCAGCGTTGAGGACGGAGGGGGTTTCTACGAGCAGTACTTC CSVEDGGGFYEQYF
TRBJ2-5 TRBD2 few TRBV20-1 TGCAGTGCTAGACCGACTAGCGGAGAGACCCAGTACTTC CSARPTSGETQYF
TRBJ1-1 NA few TRBV2 TGTGCCAGCAGGGATCAGATCGGGGCTTTCTTT CASRDQIGAFF
TRBJ2-2 TRBD2 many TRBV7-9 TGTGCCGGCAATAGCGGGAGGCCCGGGGAGCTGTTTTTT CAGNSGRPGELFF
TRBJ1-2 NA NA TRBV7-7 TGTGCTAGCAGCTTAGATGTAGGGTGGCAGGGCTACACCTTC CASSLDVGWQGYTF
TRBJ2-2 NA NA TRBV6-1 TGTGCCAGCAGTGAGGGTCGGTTCACCGGGGAGCTGTTTTTT CASSEGRFTGELFF
TRBJ2-2 NA many TRBV7-9 TGTGCCAGCAGCTTAGCTCGCACAGGATACACCGGGGAGCTGTTTTTT CASSLARTGYTGELFF
TRBJ1-2 TRBD1 many TRBV9 TGTGCCAGCAGCGCCGGGACAGGGGCTAACTATGGCTACACCTTC CASSAGTGANYGYTF
TRBJ2-7 NA NA TRBV15 TGTGCCACCAGCAGAGATACCCCGGTTGGGTCCTACGAGCAGTACTTC CATSRDTPVGSYEQYF
TRBJ2-7 NA once TRBV15 TGTGCCACCAGCGGATACGAGCAGTACTTC CATSGYEQYF
TRBJ1-1 NA NA TRBV29-1 TGCAGCTTAGCGCAAGGCGGGCGTGAAGCTTTCTTT CSLAQGGREAFF
TRBJ2-7 NA NA TRBV10-3 TGTGTCAGCAGTTTAACCGGGCTGGGGCACGAGCAGTACTTC CVSSLTGLGHEQYF
TRBJ1-2 TRBD1 NA TRBV7-9 TGTGCCAGCAGCCCGCGACAGGGAATTAACTATGGCTACACCTTC CASSPRQGINYGYTF
TRBJ1-2 TRBD1 many TRBV5-4 TGTGCCAGCAGCTCCCAGGGGGGCGGCCTCCATGGCTACACCTTC CASSSQGGGLHGYTF
TRBJ1-1 NA few TRBV5-1 TGCGCCAGCACGGCAGGGTGGAACACTGAAGCTTTCTTT CASTAGWNTEAFF
TRBJ2-7 TRBD1 NA TRBV7-6 TGTGCCAGCAGCTACTACAGGGGGAGCTCCTACGAGCAGTACTTC CASSYYRGSSYEQYF
TRBJ2-5 TRBD2 NA TRBV5-1 TGCGCCAGCCGGCGCGGGAGGGTCGGGGGAGCGGAGACCCAGTACTTC CASRRGRVGGAETQYF
TRBJ1-1 TRBD1 once TRBV9 TGTGCCGGCGGCCCAGGGACAGGGGAAGCTTTCTTT CAGGPGTGEAFF
TRBJ1-1 NA once TRBV25-1 TGTGCCAGCAGCGTTGAAGAAGGGAGCGGCACTGAAGCTTTCTTT CASSVEEGSGTEAFF
TRBJ2-7 TRBD1 many TRBV20-1 TGCAGTGCGCCGACAGGGATCGAGCAGTACTTC CSAPTGIEQYF
TRBJ1-2 NA few TRBV4-2 TGTGCCAGCAGCCAGCCCCCGAGAGGGGTGGGCTACACCTTC CASSQPPRGVGYTF
TRBJ2-5 NA NA TRBV20-1 TGCAGTGCCCCGACATGGGGAGAGACCCAGTACTTC CSAPTWGETQYF
TRBJ1-1 NA few TRBV5-6 TGTGCCAGCAGCTTGGTTCAGATTAACACTGAAGCTTTCTTT CASSLVQINTEAFF
TRBJ1-5 TRBD1 many TRBV25-1 TGTGCCAGCACTGAGGGGGCCAGCAATCAGCCCCAGCATTTT CASTEGASNQPQHF
TRBJ2-7 TRBD1 many TRBV9 TGTGCCAGCAGCGTATCCGGGGACAGCCTCCGGCACTTC CASSVSGDSLRHF
TRBJ1-4 NA few TRBV7-8 TGTGCCAGCAGCCACAGGAGTTGGAGTTGGATAAATGAAAAACTGTTTTTT CASSHRSWSWINEKLFF
TRBJ2-5 TRBD1 many TRBV7-6 TGTGCCAGCAGCCTTAGACAGGGAACGGCTCAAGAGACCCAGTACTTC CASSLRQGTAQETQYF
TRBJ1-2 NA many TRBV5-1 TGCGCCAGCAGCATAGCCATAGCTAACTATGGCTACACCTTC CASSIAIANYGYTF
TRBJ2-6 NA NA TRBV7-8 TGTGCCAGCAACTATACTGGGGCCAACGTCCTGACTTTC CASNYTGANVLTF
TRBJ1-5 NA few TRBV15 TGTGCCACCAGCAGAGCAGGGGTCGAGACCCAGCATTTT CATSRAGVETQHF
TRBJ2-2 TRBD1 few TRBV20-1 TGCAGCGCCCGGGACAGGGTCAACATCGGGGAGCTGTTTTTT CSARDRVNIGELFF
TRBJ1-1 TRBD1 few TRBV7-2 TGTGCCAGCAGCTTAGTTTGGACAGGGGGGACTGAAGCTTTCTTT CASSLVWTGGTEAFF
TRBJ1-4 NA NA TRBV10-3 TGTGCCATCAGTGACTCCTATTTCGGGGGCCCTAATGAAAAACTGTTTTTT CAISDSYFGGPNEKLFF
TRBJ1-2 NA once TRBV9 TGTGCCAGCAGCCCAAGACTAGCGGCAGGGGTTCCCTATGGCTACACCTTC CASSPRLAAGVPYGYTF
TRBJ2-5 NA many TRBV25-1 TGTGCCAGCAGTGATTCAGGGGCCCAAGAGACCCAGTACTTC CASSDSGAQETQYF
TRBJ1-1 NA many TRBV19 TGTGCCAGTAGTATAGAGGATGGTGGGACTGAAGCTTTCTTT CASSIEDGGTEAFF
TRBJ2-2 TRBD2 few TRBV6-5 TGTGCCAGCATCCAACGCCGGGGGGTTAACACCGGGGAGCTGTTTTTT CASIQRRGVNTGELFF